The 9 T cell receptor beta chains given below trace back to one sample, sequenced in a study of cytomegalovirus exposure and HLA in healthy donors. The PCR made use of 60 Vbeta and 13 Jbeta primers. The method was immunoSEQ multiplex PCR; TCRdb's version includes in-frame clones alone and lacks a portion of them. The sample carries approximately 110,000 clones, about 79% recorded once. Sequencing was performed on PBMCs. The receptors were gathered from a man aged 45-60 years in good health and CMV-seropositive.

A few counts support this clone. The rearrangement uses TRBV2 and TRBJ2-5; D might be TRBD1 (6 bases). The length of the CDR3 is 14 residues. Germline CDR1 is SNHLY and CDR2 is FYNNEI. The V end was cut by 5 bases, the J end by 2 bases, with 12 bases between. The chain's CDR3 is CASSLQGRQETQYF. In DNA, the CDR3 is TGTGCCAGCAGTCTTCAGGGGAGACAAGAGACCCAGTACTTC.

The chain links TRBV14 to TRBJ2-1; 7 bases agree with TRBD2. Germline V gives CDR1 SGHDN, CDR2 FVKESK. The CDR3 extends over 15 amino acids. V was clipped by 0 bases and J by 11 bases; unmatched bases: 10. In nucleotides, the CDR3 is TGTGCCAGCAGCCAAGAACGGGTGCTAGCGGATAAGCAGTTCTTC. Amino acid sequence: CASSQERVLADKQFF.

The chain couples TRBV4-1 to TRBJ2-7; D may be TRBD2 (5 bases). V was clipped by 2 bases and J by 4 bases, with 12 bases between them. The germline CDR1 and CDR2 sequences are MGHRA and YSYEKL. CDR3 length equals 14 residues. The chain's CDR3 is CASSQLSTRYEQYF. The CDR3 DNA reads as TGCGCCAGCAGCCAACTCTCAACTAGGTACGAGCAGTACTTC.

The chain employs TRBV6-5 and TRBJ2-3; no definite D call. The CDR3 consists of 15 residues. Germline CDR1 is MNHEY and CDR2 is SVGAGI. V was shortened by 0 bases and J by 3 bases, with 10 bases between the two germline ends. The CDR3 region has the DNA TGTGCCAGCAGTTACTCGTCAGTTCAGACAGATACGCAGTATTTT. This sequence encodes CASSYSSVQTDTQYF.

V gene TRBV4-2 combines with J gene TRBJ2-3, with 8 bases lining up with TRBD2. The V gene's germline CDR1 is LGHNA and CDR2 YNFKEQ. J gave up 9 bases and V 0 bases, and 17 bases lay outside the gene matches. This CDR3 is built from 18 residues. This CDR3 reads CASSQDGIRGGRLETQYF. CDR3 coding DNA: TGTGCCAGCAGCCAAGATGGGATACGGGGGGGCCGGCTGGAAACGCAGTATTTT.

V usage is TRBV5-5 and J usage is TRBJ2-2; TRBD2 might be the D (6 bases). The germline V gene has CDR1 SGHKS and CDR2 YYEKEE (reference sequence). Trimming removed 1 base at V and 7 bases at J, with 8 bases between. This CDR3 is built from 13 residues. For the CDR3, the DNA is TGTGCCAGCAGCTTGTCGGGGGTCGGGGAGCTGTTTTTT. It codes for CASSLSGVGELFF.

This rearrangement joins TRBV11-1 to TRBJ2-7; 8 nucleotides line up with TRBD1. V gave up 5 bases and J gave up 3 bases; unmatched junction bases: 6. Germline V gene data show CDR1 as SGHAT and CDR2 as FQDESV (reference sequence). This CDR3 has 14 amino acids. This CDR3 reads CASSDRGWSYEQYF. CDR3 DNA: TGTGCCAGCAGCGACAGGGGTTGGAGCTACGAGCAGTACTTC.

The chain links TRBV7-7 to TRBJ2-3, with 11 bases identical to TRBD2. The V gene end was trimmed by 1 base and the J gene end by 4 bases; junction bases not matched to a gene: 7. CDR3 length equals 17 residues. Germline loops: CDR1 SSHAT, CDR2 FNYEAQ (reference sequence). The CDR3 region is CASSLGLAGGSPDTQYF. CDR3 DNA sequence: TGTGCCAGCAGCTTAGGGCTAGCGGGGGGTTCCCCAGATACGCAGTATTTT.

The DNA for the CDR3 is TGTGCCAGCTCACCTGGATTAGCGGGGGGGTACAATGAGCAGTTCTTC. It translates to CASSPGLAGGYNEQFF. The chain links TRBV18 to TRBJ2-1, with 11 bases matching TRBD2. Germline trimming cut 3 bases from V and 4 bases from J; bases unmatched to any gene: 5. Germline-derived CDR1 and CDR2 are KGHSH and LQKENI. The CDR3 runs 16 residues.